The 24 T cell receptor beta chains below were found in one sample sequenced in a study of T cell changes during pregnancy in multiple sclerosis. The data were produced by immunoSEQ multiplex PCR, yet TCRdb's version contains in-frame clones alone and is incomplete. The sample has roughly 89,000 clones; roughly 93% are singletons. The sample here was peripheral blood, taken in the first trimester of pregnancy. The receptors were sampled from a female donor with multiple sclerosis, enrolled in a pregnancy study.

This chain links TRBV6-4 with TRBJ1-1, with 7 bases matching TRBD1. After removal of 5 bases from V and 3 bases from J, the junction contained 6 bases not matched to a gene. The CDR3 runs 14 residues. CDR1 MRHNA and CDR2 SNTAGT come from the germline V gene. DNA of the CDR3: TGTGCCAGCAGTCTCCGACAGGGAGACACTGAAGCTTTCTTT. It is translated as CASSLRQGDTEAFF.

V and J are TRBV30 and TRBJ2-2, with unresolved D. This CDR3 region has 14 residues. V was shortened by 0 bases and J by 1 base, with 6 bases between the two germline ends. Germline V gives CDR1 GTSNPN, CDR2 SVGIG (reference sequence). CDR3 protein: CAWSVLWNTGELFF. CDR3 bases: TGTGCCTGGAGTGTACTGTGGAACACCGGGGAGCTGTTTTTT. The variable domain in full, completed from reference TRBV30 and TRBJ2-2, reads SQTIHQWPATLVQPVGSPLSLECTVEGTSNPNLYWYRQAAGRGLQLLFYSVGIGQISSEVPQNLSASRPQDRQFILSSKKLLLSDSGFYLCAWSVLWNTGELFFGEGSRLTVL.

This clone was detected once. V is TRBV5-1 and J is TRBJ2-5; 8 bases line up with TRBD2. The CDR3 totals 15 residues. Germline V gene lookup returns CDR1 SGHRS and CDR2 YFSETQ. V shed 0 bases, J shed 3 bases, and the junction held 4 bases outside the gene matches. The CDR3 DNA follows: TGCGCCAGCAGCTTGGGAGGACTAGCAGAAGAGACCCAGTACTTC. Encoded protein: CASSLGGLAEETQYF. Full variable domain (rest looked up from reference TRBV5-1 and TRBJ2-5): KAGVTQTPRYLIKTRGQQVTLSCSPISGHRSVSWYQQTPGQGLQFLFEYFSETQRNKGNFPGRFSGRQFSNSRSEMNVSTLELGDSALYLCASSLGGLAEETQYFGPGTRLLVL.

The chain has TRBV23-1 and TRBJ1-4; 9 nucleotides line up with TRBD1. TRBV23-1 is sorted into the ORF group, with uncertain function. The junction had 1 base not matched to a gene; V was cut back by 4 bases and J by 7 bases. CDR3 length: 13 amino acids. The CDR3 reads CASSPGQGEKLFF. The CDR3 bases are TGCGCCAGCAGTCCGGGACAGGGTGAAAAACTGTTTTTT.

This rearrangement joins TRBV29-1 to TRBJ1-1, with unresolved D. Germline V lookup: CDR1 SQVTM, CDR2 ANQGSEA. The V and J ends lost 1 base and 5 bases respectively, with 8 bases between them. CDR3 length equals 12 residues. CDR3 DNA sequence: TGCAGCGTTGAAGGGGCCCCTACTGAAGCTTTCTTT. Translating gives CSVEGAPTEAFF.

This clone has only one observation. The gene calls are TRBV29-1 and TRBJ1-2; TRBD1 might be the D (5 bases). V lost 0 bases and J lost 4, with 15 bases in between. The CDR3 runs 15 residues. Germline CDR1 is SQVTM and CDR2 is ANQGSEA. In DNA, the CDR3 is TGCAGCGTTGAAGACCCCACGGTCCAGGGCTATGGCTACACCTTC. Translation: CSVEDPTVQGYGYTF.

This clone was seen more than once but under ten times. The chain joins TRBV19 to TRBJ1-1, with no clear D. V shed 4 bases and J shed 6 bases, with 15 bases lying between them. This CDR3 has 14 amino acids. Germline V gene lookup returns CDR1 LNHDA and CDR2 SQIVND (reference sequence). For the CDR3, the DNA is TGTGCCAGTAGTACCGGACTCGTAAGGGCTGAAGCTTTCTTT. Residues: CASSTGLVRAEAFF. Full variable domain (rest looked up from reference TRBV19 and TRBJ1-1): DGGITQSPKYLFRKEGQNVTLSCEQNLNHDAMYWYRQDPGQGLRLIYYSQIVNDFQKGDIAEGYSVSREKKESFPLTVTSAQKNPTAFYLCASSTGLVRAEAFFGQGTRLTVV.

Points on this clone: Distinct nucleotide sequences in the sample also encode this CDR3. The chain employs TRBV19 and TRBJ2-1; tentatively, D is TRBD2 (5 bases). V was pared by 5 bases and J by 6 bases, with 5 bases between. CDR1 LNHDA and CDR2 SQIVND come from the germline V gene (reference sequence). CDR3 length: 11 residues. CDR3 region: CASSRGNEQFF. In nucleotides, the CDR3 is TGTGCCAGTAGTCGGGGCAATGAGCAGTTCTTC.

The chain recombines TRBV6-5 with TRBJ1-2, with 10 nucleotides matching TRBD1. J lost 5 bases, V lost 8 bases, and 5 bases had no gene match. Per the germline V gene, CDR1 is MNHEY and CDR2 is SVGAGI. The CDR3 is made up of 13 amino acids. In DNA, the CDR3 is TGTGCCAGCGGACAGGGGGAATCTTATGGCTACACCTTC. Amino acids: CASGQGESYGYTF.

The chain combines TRBV25-1 with TRBJ1-3; no clear D. Between the trimmed V and J ends, which lost 1 base and 7 bases, there was a span of 5 bases. The CDR3 contains 12 residues. Per the germline V gene, CDR1 is MGHDK and CDR2 is SYGVNS. Here the CDR3 reads CASSEFSNTIYF. As DNA, the CDR3 is TGTGCCAGCAGTGAATTTTCGAACACCATATATTTT.

This clone was detected once. The chain recombines TRBV19 with TRBJ2-2; no firm D call. Germline V lookup: CDR1 LNHDA, CDR2 SQIVND (reference sequence). There are 14 residues in the CDR3. Trimming shortened V by 9 bases and J by 0 bases, and 11 bases separated the two germline ends. CDR3 loop: CASNLGSNTGELFF. DNA for the CDR3: TGTGCCAGCAACCTTGGCTCGAACACCGGGGAGCTGTTTTTT.

This clone occurred a few times. The CDR3 protein is CASALGPSNQPQHF. Here the CDR3 DNA reads TGTGCCAGCGCCCTGGGGCCCTCCAATCAGCCCCAGCATTTT. The V call is TRBV28, the J call TRBJ1-5; perhaps TRBD1 as D (5 bases). Per germline, CDR1 MDHEN and CDR2 SYDVKM. V lost 8 bases and J lost 3, with 14 bases in between. The CDR3 length is 14 residues. The full variable domain, completed using reference TRBV28 and TRBJ1-5, is DVKVTQSSRYLVKRTGEKVFLECVQDMDHENMFWYRQDPGLGLRLIYFSYDVKMKEKGDIPEGYSVSREKKERFSLILESASTNQTSMYLCASALGPSNQPQHFGDGTRLSIL.

V usage is TRBV7-2 and J usage is TRBJ1-4, with TRBD1 matching over 7 bases. The length of the CDR3 is 21 residues. Unmatched junction bases numbered 20, after V lost 0 bases and J lost 4 bases. CDR1 SGHTA and CDR2 FQGNSA come from the germline V gene. The CDR3 region is CASSLAQFPTGLVGGNEKLFF. The CDR3 nucleotides are TGTGCCAGCAGCTTAGCGCAGTTCCCGACAGGGTTGGTAGGTGGTAATGAAAAACTGTTTTTT.

The CDR3 DNA reads TGTGCCAGCAGTCCCGAAGCCGGGACAGGGGGCCAGAGGTACTTC. Amino acids: CASSPEAGTGGQRYF. This rearrangement joins TRBV6-6 to TRBJ2-5, with TRBD1 matching 12 bases. Trimming at V came to 5 bases and at J to 13 bases, leaving 14 bases not matched to a gene. There are 15 residues in the CDR3. Germline V lookup: CDR1 MNHNY, CDR2 SVGAGI (reference sequence).

V and J are TRBV7-9 and TRBJ1-2; TRBD1 might be the D (5 bases). CDR3 length equals 14 residues. Germline V gene lookup returns CDR1 SEHNR and CDR2 FQNEAQ (reference sequence). The germline V and J ends were trimmed by 7 bases and 8 bases, with 20 bases remaining between them. In DNA, the CDR3 is TGTGCCAGCACCATTGGGTCGACAGACCGGGGCTACACCTTC. This sequence encodes CASTIGSTDRGYTF.

V and J are TRBV5-1 and TRBJ2-2; D possibly corresponds to TRBD1 (6 bases). This CDR3 is built from 14 residues. The germline V gene encodes CDR1 SGHRS and CDR2 YFSETQ. Trimming left V 3 bases short and J 6 bases short, with 12 bases between. Here the CDR3 reads CASSSEGVAGELFF. In DNA form, the CDR3 reads TGCGCCAGCAGCTCTGAGGGGGTGGCCGGGGAGCTGTTTTTT.

CDR3 sequence: CSALRETQYF. The DNA of the CDR3 is TGCAGTGCTCTTCGAGAGACCCAGTACTTC. The chain couples TRBV20-1 to TRBJ2-5; no reliable D call. The CDR3 loop spans 10 amino acids. Germline values: CDR1 DFQATT, CDR2 SNEGSKA (reference sequence). V was shortened by 5 bases and J by 4 bases, with 5 bases between the two germline ends.

The chain recombines TRBV6-1 with TRBJ2-1, with TRBD2 matching over 12 bases. CDR3 size: 15 residues. V was pared by 5 bases and J by 9 bases, with 8 bases of the junction left unmatched. Germline assignment: CDR1 MNHNS and CDR2 SASEGT. The CDR3 loop reads CASSNPSGGAGEQFF. CDR3 coding DNA: TGTGCCAGCAGTAATCCTAGCGGGGGGGCCGGTGAGCAGTTCTTC.

In this sample, this clone turned up once. V usage is TRBV6-1 and J usage is TRBJ2-1, with a weak D call TRBD1 (5 bases). V was shortened by 3 bases and J by 0 bases, with 9 bases between the two germline ends. From germline, CDR1 is MNHNS and CDR2 SASEGT. The CDR3 runs 15 residues. CDR3 nucleotide sequence: TGTGCCAGCAGTGATACAGGTAGCTCCTACAATGAGCAGTTCTTC. Its protein is CASSDTGSSYNEQFF.

The V call is TRBV2, the J call TRBJ2-3; 13 bases match TRBD2. The CDR3 length is 16 residues. Germline CDR1 and CDR2: SNHLY and FYNNEI. Germline trimming cut 6 bases from V and 4 bases from J; bases unmatched to any gene: 7. The CDR3: CASRDRTSGGSDTQYF. The CDR3 DNA follows: TGTGCCAGCAGAGACAGGACTAGCGGGGGTTCAGATACGCAGTATTTT.

The V call is TRBV9, the J call TRBJ2-2; possible D gene TRBD2, 6 bases. CDR3 length equals 15 residues. Per germline, CDR1 SGDLS and CDR2 YYNGEE. V shed 0 bases and J shed 2 bases, with 8 bases lying between them. For the CDR3, the DNA is TGTGCCAGCAGCGTAGGGGGGGATAACACCGGGGAGCTGTTTTTT. This translates into CASSVGGDNTGELFF.

The chain joins TRBV2 to TRBJ2-7; 9 bases map to TRBD2. Germline V gives CDR1 SNHLY, CDR2 FYNNEI. The ends lost 3 bases at V and 2 bases at J; junction bases unmatched: 5. The CDR3 runs to 15 residues. DNA of the CDR3: TGTGCCAGCAGTGATCTAGCTAGCGGGGCCTACGAGCAGTACTTC. This translates into CASSDLASGAYEQYF.

In this sample, this clone turned up once. The rearrangement uses TRBV11-2 and TRBJ1-5, with 7 bases identical to TRBD1. Germline-derived CDR1 and CDR2 are SGHAT and FQNNGV. The V gene end was trimmed by 5 bases and the J gene end by 5 bases; junction bases not matched to a gene: 6. This CDR3 comprises 14 residues. CDR3 residues: CASSQDRYDQPQHF. As DNA, the CDR3 is TGTGCCAGCAGCCAGGACAGGTATGATCAGCCCCAGCATTTT. The variable domain in full, completed from reference TRBV11-2 and TRBJ1-5, reads EAGVAQSPRYKIIEKRQSVAFWCNPISGHATLYWYQQILGQGPKLLIQFQNNGVVDDSQLPKDRFSAERLKGVDSTLKIQPAKLEDSAVYLCASSQDRYDQPQHFGDGTRLSIL.

The rearrangement joins TRBV5-4 to TRBJ1-2; perhaps TRBD1 as D (6 bases). The V end lost 4 bases, the J end lost 4 bases, and 11 bases lay between the germline ends. CDR1 and CDR2 (germline): SGHNT, YYREEE (reference sequence). The CDR3 is made up of 13 amino acids. The CDR3: CASSTRDIYGYTF. DNA of the CDR3: TGTGCCAGCAGCACCCGGGACATCTATGGCTACACCTTC.